Included here is one T cell receptor (beta chain) sequence, with context. What it binds is unknown. The data are from a study of shared clonotypes between healthy human individuals. Study-wide context: Each donor's CD4 naive and CD4 memory cells filled three plates apiece, CD8 naive two, and CD8 memory one.

When replicate PCRs were run on sorted subsets, they used 150 to 250 ng DNA, some 33,000 T cell genomes. The method was immunoSEQ multiplex PCR; TCRdb's version includes in-frame clones alone and lacks a portion of them. Here the sample spans about 1.1 million clones, approximately 80% being singletons. Germline loops: CDR1 SGHRS, CDR2 YFSETQ. The CDR3 length is 14 residues. Trimming took 0 bases from V and 3 from J, leaving 9 bases between them. Study observations and caveats: Sample collection involved blood only; tissue repertoires are likely different. Among non-shared clonotypes, generation probabilities were lower than among those shared by all four donors.

The chain has TRBV5-1 and TRBJ2-5, with a tentative D call TRBD1 (5 bases). This TCR was recovered from a man aged 18 to 29 in good health. Some clones in this sample may be carry-over from other donors' samples. Sequencing used memory CD4+ T cells from PBMCs. Subset here: CD45RA-negative fraction. As DNA, the CDR3 is TGCGCCAGCAGCTTGGGCGGCAGGGAAGAGACCCAGTACTTC. Translation gives CASSLGGREETQYF.